Listed below are T cell receptor beta chains from one sample, sequenced in a study of CD8+CD57+ T cells in acquired aplastic anemia. TCRdb ran MiXCR on the reads and lists one entry per CDR3 protein. Of 200,000 to 250,000 distinct CDR3 sequences listed, about 60% are singletons. The sample was sorted CD4+, CD8+, or CD8+CD57+ T cells (not recorded which) from PBMCs. These TCRs come from a human donor with aplastic anemia. The CDR3 runs from the conserved cysteine through the conserved F or W. D genes are given only for firm matches. Some rows mark clone size as missing; the rest say once, few, many or name a class of expanded clone.

CDR3: CASRRGPQGDTQYF
DNA: TGTGCCAGCAGAAGGGGGCCACAGGGAGATACGCAGTATTTT
V: TRBV2
D: TRBD1
J: TRBJ2-3
size: NA

CDR3: CAISEARGYGYTF
DNA: TGTGCCATCAGTGAGGCTAGGGGCTATGGCTACACCTTC
V: TRBV10-3
D: NA
J: TRBJ1-2
size: NA

CDR3: CSATGQAVPGELFF
DNA: TGCAGTGCCACCGGACAGGCGGTACCCGGGGAGCTGTTTTTT
V: TRBV20-1
D: TRBD1
J: TRBJ2-2
size: NA

CDR3: CASSQDRDGYTF
DNA: TGTGCCAGCAGCCAAGACAGGGATGGCTACACCTTC
V: TRBV3-1
D: NA
J: TRBJ1-2
size: many

CDR3: CASGERLNTEAFF
DNA: TGTGCCAGCGGTGAGCGACTGAACACTGAAGCTTTCTTT
V: TRBV6-1
D: NA
J: TRBJ1-1
size: NA

CDR3: CASSRIDSSNQPQHF
DNA: TGTGCCAGCAGCCGGATAGACAGTAGCAATCAGCCCCAGCATTTT
V: TRBV5-6
D: NA
J: TRBJ1-5
size: NA

CDR3: CSAPGEGYGYTF
DNA: TGCAGTGCTCCAGGGGAAGGTTATGGCTACACCTTC
V: TRBV20-1
D: NA
J: TRBJ1-2
size: NA

CDR3: CASSQEASGSSYEQYF
DNA: TGTGCCAGCAGCCAAGAAGCTAGCGGGAGCTCCTACGAGCAGTACTTC
V: TRBV5-5
D: TRBD2
J: TRBJ2-7
size: NA

CDR3: CASSGQSREPQHF
DNA: TGTGCCAGCAGTGGACAGTCAAGGGAGCCCCAGCATTTT
V: TRBV2
D: NA
J: TRBJ1-5
size: NA

CDR3: CASSIWGGNEQYF
DNA: TGTGCCAGTAGTATTTGGGGGGGTAATGAGCAGTATTTT
V: TRBV19
D: TRBD2
J: TRBJ2-3
size: NA

CDR3: CASSPGPAGQETQYF
DNA: TGTGCCAGCAGCCCGGGACCAGCGGGCCAAGAGACCCAGTACTTC
V: TRBV7-8
D: NA
J: TRBJ2-5
size: NA

CDR3: CSSRDRGQAFF
DNA: TGCAGTAGCCGGGACAGGGGGCAAGCTTTCTTT
V: TRBV20-1
D: TRBD1
J: TRBJ1-1
size: NA

CDR3: CASSQGTSAETQYF
DNA: TGCGCCAGCAGTCAGGGGACTAGCGCTGAGACCCAGTACTTC
V: TRBV5-1
D: TRBD2
J: TRBJ2-5
size: many

CDR3: CASSLTANYGYTF
DNA: TGTGCCAGCAGCTTGACAGCCAACTATGGCTACACCTTC
V: TRBV5-6
D: NA
J: TRBJ1-2
size: many

CDR3: CASSSLGQGSTGELFF
DNA: TGCGCCAGCAGCTCGCTGGGGCAGGGATCGACCGGGGAGCTGTTTTTT
V: TRBV5-1
D: NA
J: TRBJ2-2
size: NA

CDR3: CSAEGNYGYTF
DNA: TGCAGTGCGGAGGGGAACTATGGCTACACCTTC
V: TRBV20-1
D: NA
J: TRBJ1-2
size: NA

CDR3: CASSETGTYEQYF
DNA: TGTGCCAGCAGCGAGACAGGAACCTACGAGCAGTACTTC
V: TRBV7-9
D: NA
J: TRBJ2-7
size: many

CDR3: CSAGRGDTQYF
DNA: TGCAGCGCCGGAAGGGGGGATACGCAGTATTTT
V: TRBV29-1
D: NA
J: TRBJ2-3
size: NA

CDR3: CASSSTQDRGLQETQYF
DNA: TGTGCCAGCAGCTCAACCCAGGACAGGGGGCTACAAGAGACCCAGTACTTC
V: TRBV5-8
D: TRBD1
J: TRBJ2-5
size: NA

CDR3: CASSLGGSSASF
DNA: TGTGCCAGCAGTTTGGGGGGTTCCTCGGCTTCCTTT
V: TRBV10-3
D: NA
J: TRBJ1-1
size: NA

CDR3: CASSVGSGTSGTTDTQYF
DNA: TGTGCCAGCAGCGTAGGGTCCGGGACTAGCGGGACCACAGATACGCAGTATTTT
V: TRBV9
D: TRBD2
J: TRBJ2-3
size: NA

CDR3: CASSLAGEAFEAFF
DNA: TGTGCCAGCAGCCTGGCAGGGGAGGCGTTTGAAGCTTTCTTT
V: TRBV4-2
D: NA
J: TRBJ1-1
size: NA

CDR3: CASSYSAGSDNSPLHF
DNA: TGTGCCAGCAGTTACTCGGCGGGGAGTGATAATTCACCCCTCCACTTT
V: TRBV6-5
D: NA
J: TRBJ1-6
size: NA

CDR3: CASSLRPGGLSSYNEQFF
DNA: TGTGCCAGCAGCTTAAGGCCGGGGGGATTGAGCTCCTACAATGAGCAGTTCTTC
V: TRBV7-8
D: TRBD2
J: TRBJ2-1
size: NA

CDR3: CASSYGGEETQYF
DNA: TGTGCCAGCAGTTACGGGGGGGAAGAGACCCAGTACTTC
V: TRBV6-5
D: TRBD2
J: TRBJ2-5
size: many

CDR3: CASSVATGTGGYTF
DNA: TGTGCCAGCAGCGTAGCTACAGGGACGGGAGGCTACACCTTC
V: TRBV9
D: NA
J: TRBJ1-2
size: NA

CDR3: CATSSKLQGSTDTQYF
DNA: TGTGCCACCAGCAGTAAATTACAGGGATCGACAGATACGCAGTATTTT
V: TRBV15
D: NA
J: TRBJ2-3
size: NA

CDR3: CSASRGSQETQYF
DNA: TGCAGTGCTTCGCGCGGGTCCCAAGAGACCCAGTACTTC
V: TRBV20-1
D: NA
J: TRBJ2-5
size: NA

CDR3: CASSIEGEGFNEQFF
DNA: TGTGCCAGTAGTATAGAAGGGGAGGGGTTCAATGAGCAGTTCTTC
V: TRBV19
D: TRBD2
J: TRBJ2-1
size: many

CDR3: CASSQTSTRDNEQFF
DNA: TGTGCCAGCAGCCAGACTAGCACTCGAGACAATGAGCAGTTCTTC
V: TRBV7-2
D: TRBD2
J: TRBJ2-1
size: few

CDR3: CASSYGGGASYNEQFF
DNA: TGTGCCAGCAGTTACGGCGGGGGGGCTTCCTACAATGAGCAGTTCTTC
V: TRBV5-6
D: TRBD2
J: TRBJ2-1
size: NA

CDR3: CASSGSSGKSSYNEQFF
DNA: TGTGCCAGCAGTGGTTCTAGCGGGAAGAGCTCCTACAATGAGCAGTTCTTC
V: TRBV7-8
D: TRBD2
J: TRBJ2-1
size: NA

CDR3: CASRTRVGTDTQYF
DNA: TGCGCCAGCCGAACCCGGGTTGGCACAGATACGCAGTATTTT
V: TRBV5-1
D: NA
J: TRBJ2-3
size: NA

CDR3: CASSPRTDPNYGYTF
DNA: TGTGCCAGCAGTCCTCGGACGGATCCTAACTATGGCTACACCTTC
V: TRBV12-3/TRBV12-4
D: NA
J: TRBJ1-2
size: NA

CDR3: CATSRSLGRSSGYTF
DNA: TGTGCCACCAGCAGATCATTGGGGAGATCCAGCGGCTACACCTTC
V: TRBV15
D: NA
J: TRBJ1-2
size: NA

CDR3: CASRLGLAAYNEQFF
DNA: TGTGCCAGCAGGCTGGGACTAGCGGCTTACAATGAGCAGTTCTTC
V: TRBV3-2
D: NA
J: TRBJ2-1
size: NA

CDR3: CASSRGRGEKLFF
DNA: TGTGCCAGCAGCCGGGGGAGGGGTGAAAAACTGTTTTTT
V: TRBV9
D: NA
J: TRBJ1-4
size: once

CDR3: CATSSLLAGVQYNEQFF
DNA: TGTGCCACCAGCTCCCTATTGGCGGGGGTACAGTACAATGAGCAGTTCTTC
V: TRBV15
D: TRBD2
J: TRBJ2-1
size: NA